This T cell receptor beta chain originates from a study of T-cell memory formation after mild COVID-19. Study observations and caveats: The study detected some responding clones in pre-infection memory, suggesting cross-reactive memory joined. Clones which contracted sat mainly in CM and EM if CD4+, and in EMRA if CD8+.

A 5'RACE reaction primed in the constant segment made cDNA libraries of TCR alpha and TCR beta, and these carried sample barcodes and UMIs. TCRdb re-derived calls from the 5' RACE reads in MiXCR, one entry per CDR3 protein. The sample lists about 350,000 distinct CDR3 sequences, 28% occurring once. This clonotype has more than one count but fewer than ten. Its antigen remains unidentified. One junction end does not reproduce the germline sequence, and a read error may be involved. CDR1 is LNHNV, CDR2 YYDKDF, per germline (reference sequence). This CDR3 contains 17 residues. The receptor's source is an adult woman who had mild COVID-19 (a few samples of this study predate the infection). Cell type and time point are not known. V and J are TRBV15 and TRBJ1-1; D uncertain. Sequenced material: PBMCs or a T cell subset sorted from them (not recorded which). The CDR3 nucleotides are TGTGCCACCAGCCGAGATGGTACGGCCGAAATGAACACTGAAGCTTTCTTT. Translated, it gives CATSRDGTAEMNTEAFF. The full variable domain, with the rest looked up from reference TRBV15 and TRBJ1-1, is DAMVIQNPRYQVTQFGKPVTLSCSQTLNHNVMYWYQQKSSQAPKLLFHYYDKDFNNEADTPDNFQSRRPNTSFCFLDIRSPGLGDTAMYLCATSRDGTAEMNTEAFFGQGTRLTVV.